This T cell receptor (beta chain) is from a study of neurological immune-mediated disorders. From 2 million PBMCs stored at -80 C, the unsorted libraries were generated. TCRdb re-analysed the 5' RACE reads in MiXCR, keeping a single row per CDR3 protein. This sample has some 46,000 distinct CDR3 sequences, with 9% to 12% found just once. The germline gives CDR1 DFQATT, CDR2 SNEGSKA (reference sequence). The CDR3 sequence is 12 residues long. V gave up 3 bases and J gave up 5 bases, with 11 bases separating them. This clonotype has a count of ten or more. The receptor was derived from a man between 70 and 80 years old with HTLV-1-associated myelopathy (HAM/TSP). The chain joins TRBV20-1 to TRBJ2-7, with D maybe TRBD2 (6 bases). Source material: PBMCs. The chain's CDR3 is CSARRGWNEQYF. CDR3 nucleotide sequence: TGCAGTGCTAGGCGGGGATGGAACGAGCAGTACTTC.